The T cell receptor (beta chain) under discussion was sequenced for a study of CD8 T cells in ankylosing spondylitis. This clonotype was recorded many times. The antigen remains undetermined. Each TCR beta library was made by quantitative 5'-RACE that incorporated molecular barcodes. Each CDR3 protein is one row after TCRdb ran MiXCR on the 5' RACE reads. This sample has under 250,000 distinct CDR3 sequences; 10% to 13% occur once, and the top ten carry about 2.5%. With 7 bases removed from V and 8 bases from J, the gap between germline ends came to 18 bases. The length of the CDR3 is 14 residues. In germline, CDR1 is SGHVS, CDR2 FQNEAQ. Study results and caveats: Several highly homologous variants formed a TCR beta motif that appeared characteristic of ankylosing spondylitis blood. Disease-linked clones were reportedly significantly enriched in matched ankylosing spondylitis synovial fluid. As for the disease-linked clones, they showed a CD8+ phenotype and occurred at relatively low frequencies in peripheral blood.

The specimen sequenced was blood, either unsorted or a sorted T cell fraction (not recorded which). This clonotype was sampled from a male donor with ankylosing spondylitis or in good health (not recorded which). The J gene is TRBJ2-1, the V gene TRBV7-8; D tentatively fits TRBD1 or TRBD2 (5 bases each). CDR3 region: CASIRTRGVDEQFF. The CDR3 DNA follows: TGTGCCAGCATACGGACCCGAGGGGTCGATGAGCAGTTCTTC.